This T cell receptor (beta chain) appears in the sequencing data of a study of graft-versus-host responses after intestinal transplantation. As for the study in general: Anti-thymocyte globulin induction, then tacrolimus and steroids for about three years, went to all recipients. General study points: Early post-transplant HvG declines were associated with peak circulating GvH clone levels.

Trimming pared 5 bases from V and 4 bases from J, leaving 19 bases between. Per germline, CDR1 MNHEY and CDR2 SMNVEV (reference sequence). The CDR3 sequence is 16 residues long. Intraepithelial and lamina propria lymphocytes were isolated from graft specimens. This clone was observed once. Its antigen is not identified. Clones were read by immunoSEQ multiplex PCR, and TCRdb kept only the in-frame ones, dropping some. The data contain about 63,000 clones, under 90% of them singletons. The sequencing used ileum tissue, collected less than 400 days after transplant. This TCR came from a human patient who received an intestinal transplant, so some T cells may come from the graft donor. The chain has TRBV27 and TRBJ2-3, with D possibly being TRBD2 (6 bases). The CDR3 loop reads CASSLPGLDQSDTQYF. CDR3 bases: TGTGCCAGCAGTCTTCCGGGACTCGACCAATCAGATACGCAGTATTTT.